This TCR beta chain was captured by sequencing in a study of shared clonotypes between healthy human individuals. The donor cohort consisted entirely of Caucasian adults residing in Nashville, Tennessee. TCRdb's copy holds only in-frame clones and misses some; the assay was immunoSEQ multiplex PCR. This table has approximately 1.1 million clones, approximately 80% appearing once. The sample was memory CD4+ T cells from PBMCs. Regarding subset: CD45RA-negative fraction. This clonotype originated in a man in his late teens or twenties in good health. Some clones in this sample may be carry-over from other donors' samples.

CDR3 region: CASSLAGLAGSKNIQYF. CDR3 DNA: TGTGCCAGCAGCTTAGCGGGACTAGCGGGAAGCAAAAACATTCAGTACTTC. V gene TRBV7-2 combines with J gene TRBJ2-4; 13 nucleotides agree with TRBD2. CDR3 length: 17 amino acids. V was pared by 0 bases and J by 3 bases, with 2 bases of the junction left unmatched. Germline CDR1 is SGHTA and CDR2 is FQGNSA. The variable domain in full, completed from reference TRBV7-2 and TRBJ2-4, reads GAGVSQSPSNKVTEKGKDVELRCDPISGHTALYWYRQSLGQGLEFLIYFQGNSAPDKSGLPSDRFSAERTGGSVSTLTIQRTQQEDSAVYLCASSLAGLAGSKNIQYFGAGTRLSVL.